The clone carrying this T cell receptor beta chain appeared a few times. As yet, its antigen is unknown. MiXCR, applied by TCRdb to the RT-PCR reads, yields one record per CDR3 protein. The table includes under 750,000 distinct CDR3 sequences, 12% detected once. The data belong to a study of response to subunit inactivated influenza vaccine. Study outcomes and limitations: A suggestion made by the authors is that each seasonal influenza vaccination recruits few new T cells.

Germline lookup yields CDR1 DFQATT and CDR2 SNEGSKA (reference sequence). With V trimmed by 3 bases and J by 3 bases, 4 bases remained unmatched. The CDR3 length is 14 residues. This specimen consisted of PBMCs from blood, obtained on the day of vaccination. This TCR was recovered from a man aged 50-59 years who received an inactivated influenza vaccine. The rearrangement joins TRBV20-1 to TRBJ1-1; 10 bases agree with TRBD1. The CDR3: CSASPGTGDTEAFF. The CDR3 DNA reads as TGCAGTGCTAGTCCCGGGACAGGGGACACTGAAGCTTTCTTT.